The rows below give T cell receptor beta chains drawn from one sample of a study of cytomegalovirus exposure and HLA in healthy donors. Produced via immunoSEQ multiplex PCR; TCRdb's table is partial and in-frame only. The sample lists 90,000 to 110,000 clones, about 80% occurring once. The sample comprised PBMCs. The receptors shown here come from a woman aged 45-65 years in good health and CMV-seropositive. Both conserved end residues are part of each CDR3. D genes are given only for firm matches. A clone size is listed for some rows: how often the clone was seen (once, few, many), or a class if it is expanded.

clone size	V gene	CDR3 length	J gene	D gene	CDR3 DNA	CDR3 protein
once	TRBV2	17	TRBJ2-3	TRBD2	TGTGCCAGCAGGGCGACTAGCGGGGGGGCCAACACAGATACGCAGTATTTT	CASRATSGGANTDTQYF
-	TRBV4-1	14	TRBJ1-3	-	TGCGCCAGCAGCCTTTCCGCCGGGGGAAACACCATATATTTT	CASSLSAGGNTIYF
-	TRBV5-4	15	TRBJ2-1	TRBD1	TGTGCCAGCAGCCAGGACAGGGGGATCTACAATGAGCAGTTCTTC	CASSQDRGIYNEQFF
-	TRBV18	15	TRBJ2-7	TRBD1	TGTGCCAGCTCAGCCACGACAGGGGTTGGCTACGAGCAGTACTTC	CASSATTGVGYEQYF
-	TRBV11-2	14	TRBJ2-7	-	TGTGCCAGCAGCTATCAGGTTCCCTCCTACGAGCAGTACTTC	CASSYQVPSYEQYF
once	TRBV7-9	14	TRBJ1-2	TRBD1	TGTTCCAGCAGGCCCGGGACAGGGGGCCATGGCTACACCTTC	CSSRPGTGGHGYTF
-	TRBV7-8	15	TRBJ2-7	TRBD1	TGTGCCAGCAGCTCCGAAGGGACAGGGGTGAGGGAGCAGTACTTC	CASSSEGTGVREQYF
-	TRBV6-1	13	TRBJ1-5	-	TGTGCCAGCAGTGACGCGGGACCCAGGCCCCAGCATTTT	CASSDAGPRPQHF
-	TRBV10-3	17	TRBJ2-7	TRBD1	TGTGCCATCAGTGGAGGGACAGGTGTTGGGTCTAAGTACGAGCAGTACTTC	CAISGGTGVGSKYEQYF
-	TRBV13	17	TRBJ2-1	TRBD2	TGTGCCAGCAGCGGCTGGACTAGCGGGAGTTCCTACAATGAGCAGTTCTTC	CASSGWTSGSSYNEQFF
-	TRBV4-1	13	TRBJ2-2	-	TGCGCCAGCAGCCAGAGGGATACCGGGGAGCTGTTTTTT	CASSQRDTGELFF
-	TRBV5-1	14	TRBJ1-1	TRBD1	TGCGCCAGCAGCAGAACAGGGGCTGGGGCTGAAGCTTTCTTT	CASSRTGAGAEAFF
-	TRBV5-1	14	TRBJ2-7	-	TGCGCCAGCAGGGCTGCGGAAGGCTTCTACGAGCAGTACTTC	CASRAAEGFYEQYF
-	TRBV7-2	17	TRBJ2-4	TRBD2	TGTGCCAGCAGCCCCTTCCTAGCGGAGGGAGCCAAAAACATTCAGTACTTC	CASSPFLAEGAKNIQYF
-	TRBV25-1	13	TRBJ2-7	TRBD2	TGTGCCAGCAGCGACGGGGGGGTATACGAGCAGTACTTC	CASSDGGVYEQYF
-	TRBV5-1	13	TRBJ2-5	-	TGCGCCAGCAGCTTTAGCGGCCAAGAGACCCAGTACTTC	CASSFSGQETQYF
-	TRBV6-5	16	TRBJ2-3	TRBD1	TGTGCCAGCAGTTACGCTCCGGGACAGGGAGCAGATACGCAGTATTTT	CASSYAPGQGADTQYF
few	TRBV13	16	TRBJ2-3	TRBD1	TGTGCCAGCAGCTCTCCGGGACAGGGTCTGGAAGATACGCAGTATTTT	CASSSPGQGLEDTQYF
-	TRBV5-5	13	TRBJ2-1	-	TGTGCCAGCAGCTTCTATTCTAACAATGAGCAGTTCTTC	CASSFYSNNEQFF
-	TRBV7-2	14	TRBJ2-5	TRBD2	TGTGCCAGCAGCTCAAGCGGGGGGGGAGAGACCCAGTACTTC	CASSSSGGGETQYF
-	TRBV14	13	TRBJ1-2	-	TGTGCCAGCAGCCAATTCTTGGAGGGAGGCTACACCTTC	CASSQFLEGGYTF
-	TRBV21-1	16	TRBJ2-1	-	TGTGCCAGCAGCCCAGCGCTGGGGGGGGTCCTCAATGAGCAGTTCTTC	CASSPALGGVLNEQFF
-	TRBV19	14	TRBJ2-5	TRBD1	TGTGCCAGTAGTATTACAGGGGGTGGCGAGACCCAGTACTTC	CASSITGGGETQYF
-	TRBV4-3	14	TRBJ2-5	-	TGCGCCAGCAGCCAAGCGGGGGACCAAGAGACCCAGTACTTC	CASSQAGDQETQYF
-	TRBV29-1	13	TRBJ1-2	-	TGCAGCGTTGAAGGGACAGCTAACTATGGCTACACCTTC	CSVEGTANYGYTF
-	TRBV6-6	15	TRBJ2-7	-	TGTGCCAGCAGTTATTACGGACAGCCCACCTACGAGCAGTACTTC	CASSYYGQPTYEQYF
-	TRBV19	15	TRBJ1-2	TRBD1	TGTGCCAGTAGTAGCCCGGACAGGGCGGCCTATGGCTACACCTTC	CASSSPDRAAYGYTF
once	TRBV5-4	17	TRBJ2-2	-	TGTGCCAGCAGCTCCATCGGGGGGCAGGCAGGCACCGGGGAGCTGTTTTTT	CASSSIGGQAGTGELFF
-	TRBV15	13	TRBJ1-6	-	TGTGCCACCAGCAGAGAATACCCAGCACCCCTCCACTTT	CATSREYPAPLHF
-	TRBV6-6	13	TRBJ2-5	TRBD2	TGTGCCAGCAGCAGGACTAGCGGAGAGACCCAGTACTTC	CASSRTSGETQYF
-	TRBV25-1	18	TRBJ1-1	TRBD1	TGTGCCAGCATGCCTGGGACAGCACATCACACGATATACACTGAAGCTTTCTTT	CASMPGTAHHTIYTEAFF
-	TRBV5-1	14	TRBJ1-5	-	TGCGCCAGCAGCTTGACACCGAGCAATCAGCCCCAGCATTTT	CASSLTPSNQPQHF
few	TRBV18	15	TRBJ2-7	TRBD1	TGTGCCAGCTCACTACTCCGGGACAGGGGGTTCGAGCAGTACTTC	CASSLLRDRGFEQYF
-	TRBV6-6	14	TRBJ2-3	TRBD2	TGTGCCAGCAGTTATGAGACTAGCCGGTATACGCAGTATTTT	CASSYETSRYTQYF